These 11 T cell receptor beta chains came from one sample sequenced in a study of cytomegalovirus exposure and HLA in healthy donors. Primers included in the PCR were 60 Vbeta and 13 Jbeta primers. TCRdb keeps only in-frame clones here, not all; method: immunoSEQ multiplex PCR. This sample has 100,000 to 120,000 clones; roughly four fifths occur once, and the top ten carry 1.3%. Sequences were obtained from PBMCs. Receptors were obtained from a woman aged 30 to 39 in good health and CMV-seronegative.

The table lists this clone with a count of one. One end of the junction fails to match germline, which may point to a read error. This chain connects TRBV11-2 to TRBJ2-3; TRBD2 might be the D (6 bases). The germline V gene encodes CDR1 SGHAT and CDR2 FQNNGV. The CDR3 consists of 17 residues. In DNA, the CDR3 is TGTGCCAGCAGCCCCCGGGGGAGCGGAGATAGCACAGATACGCAATATTTT. Protein sequence: CASSPRGSGDSTDTQYF.

The chain recombines TRBV30 with TRBJ1-5; 11 bases fit TRBD1. This CDR3 is built from 17 residues. The ends lost 1 base at V and 2 bases at J; junction bases unmatched: 7. The V gene's germline CDR1 is GTSNPN and CDR2 SVGIG (reference sequence). The CDR3 nucleotides read TGTGCCTGGAGTGGTCGGAGGACAGGGGGCCGCAATCAGCCCCAGCATTTT. Residues: CAWSGRRTGGRNQPQHF.

This clone was picked up a small number of times. The chain is built from TRBV7-2 and TRBJ1-4, with D possibly TRBD1 on 5 matching bases. Looked up from germline, CDR1 is SGHTA and CDR2 is FQGNSA. The V and J ends lost 3 bases and 8 bases respectively, with 13 bases between them. The CDR3 contains 14 residues. CDR3 sequence: CASSFGGLGEKLFF. The CDR3 coding sequence is TGTGCCAGCAGCTTCGGGGGTTTGGGGGAAAAACTGTTTTTT.

The chain employs TRBV19 and TRBJ2-1; D is undetermined. Trimming removed 1 base at V and 8 bases at J, with 9 bases between. This CDR3 has 13 amino acids. From germline, CDR1 is LNHDA and CDR2 SQIVND (reference sequence). The CDR3 sequence is CASSIGTNYEQFF. DNA for the CDR3: TGTGCCAGTAGTATAGGAACGAACTATGAGCAGTTCTTC.

V and J are TRBV6-5 and TRBJ2-5; no reliable D call. The CDR3 spans 13 residues. CDR1 and CDR2 from the germline V gene are MNHEY and SVGAGI. V was pared by 4 bases and J by 3 bases, with 9 bases between. The CDR3 DNA sequence: TGTGCCAGCAGTTTTGGCGGTGAAGAGACCCAGTACTTC. Its protein product is CASSFGGEETQYF.

This chain links TRBV25-1 with TRBJ2-5; D is ambiguous. V dropped 0 bases and J dropped 2 bases, with 7 bases sitting between them. Per germline, CDR1 MGHDK and CDR2 SYGVNS. The CDR3 contains 14 residues. Here the CDR3 reads CASSEYPEQETQYF. The DNA for the CDR3 is TGTGCCAGCAGTGAATATCCAGAACAAGAGACCCAGTACTTC. Using reference TRBV25-1 and TRBJ2-5 for the parts outside the CDR3, the full variable domain is EADIYQTPRYLVIGTGKKITLECSQTMGHDKMYWYQQDPGMELHLIHYSYGVNSTEKGDLSSESTVSRIRTEHFPLTLESARPSHTSQYLCASSEYPEQETQYFGPGTRLLVL.

This chain connects TRBV7-9 to TRBJ2-7, with D possibly TRBD1 on 6 matching bases. The CDR3 covers 13 residues. Trimming removed 5 bases at V and 4 bases at J, with 12 bases between. In germline, CDR1 is SEHNR, CDR2 FQNEAQ (reference sequence). This CDR3 is CASSRGDKYEQYF. The CDR3 DNA sequence: TGTGCCAGCAGCCGAGGGGACAAGTACGAGCAGTACTTC.

The V and J genes are TRBV30 and TRBJ2-5; 9 bases are a match to TRBD2. Germline CDR1 is GTSNPN and CDR2 is SVGIG (reference sequence). The V segment lost 3 bases and the J segment 4 bases; nucleotides outside the gene matches: 9. The CDR3 contains 15 residues. CDR3: CAWRIGGRVGETQYF. In nucleotides, the CDR3 is TGTGCCTGGAGGATTGGCGGGAGGGTTGGAGAGACCCAGTACTTC.

This chain joins TRBV7-3 and TRBJ2-2; 9 positions match TRBD1. The germline V gene has CDR1 SGHTA and CDR2 FQGTGA. The CDR3 is 15 residues long. Trimming took 4 bases from V and 4 from J; bases not matched to a gene: 4. DNA for the CDR3: TGTGCCAGCAGCTCCCGGGACAGGGCCACCGGGGAGCTGTTTTTT. The encoded protein is CASSSRDRATGELFF.

V gene TRBV7-9 combines with J gene TRBJ2-3; D is undetermined. Germline CDR1 is SEHNR and CDR2 is FQNEAQ (reference sequence). CDR3 size: 16 residues. V gave up 3 bases and J gave up 5 bases, with 18 bases separating them. The CDR3: CASSFLRLTPRDTQYF. The CDR3 nucleotides are TGTGCCAGCAGCTTCCTGAGGCTCACCCCGAGAGATACGCAGTATTTT.

This chain joins TRBV11-2 and TRBJ2-2, with D uncertain. The CDR3 is 15 amino acids. The germline CDR1 and CDR2 sequences are SGHAT and FQNNGV. The ends were cut back, 0 bases at V and 1 base at J, with 6 bases in the middle. CDR3 nucleotides: TGTGCCAGCAGCTTAGATGGCCTGAACACCGGGGAGCTGTTTTTT. It yields the protein CASSLDGLNTGELFF.